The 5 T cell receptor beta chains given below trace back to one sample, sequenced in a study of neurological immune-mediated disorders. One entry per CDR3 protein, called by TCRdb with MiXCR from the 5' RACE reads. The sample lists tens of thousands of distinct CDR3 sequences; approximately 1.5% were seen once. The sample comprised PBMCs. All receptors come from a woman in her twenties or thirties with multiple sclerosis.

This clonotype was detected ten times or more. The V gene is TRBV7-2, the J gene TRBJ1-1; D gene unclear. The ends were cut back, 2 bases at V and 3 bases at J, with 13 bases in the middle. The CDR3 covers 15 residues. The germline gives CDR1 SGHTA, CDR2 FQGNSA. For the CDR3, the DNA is TGTGCCAGCAGCTTAATCTCGGAGATGGACACTGAAGCTTTCTTT. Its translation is CASSLISEMDTEAFF.

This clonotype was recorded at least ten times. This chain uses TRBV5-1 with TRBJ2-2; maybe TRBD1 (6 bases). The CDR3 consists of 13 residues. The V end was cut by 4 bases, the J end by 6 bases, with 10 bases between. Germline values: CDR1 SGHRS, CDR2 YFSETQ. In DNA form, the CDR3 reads TGCGCCAGCAGCGAACAGGGCGCCGGGGAGCTGTTTTTT. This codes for CASSEQGAGELFF.

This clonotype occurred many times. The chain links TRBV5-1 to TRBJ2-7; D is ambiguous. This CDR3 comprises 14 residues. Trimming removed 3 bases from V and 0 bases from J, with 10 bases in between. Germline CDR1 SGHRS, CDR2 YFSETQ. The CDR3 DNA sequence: TGCGCCAGCAGCTCCGAACTGAGCTCCTACGAGCAGTACTTC. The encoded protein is CASSSELSSYEQYF.

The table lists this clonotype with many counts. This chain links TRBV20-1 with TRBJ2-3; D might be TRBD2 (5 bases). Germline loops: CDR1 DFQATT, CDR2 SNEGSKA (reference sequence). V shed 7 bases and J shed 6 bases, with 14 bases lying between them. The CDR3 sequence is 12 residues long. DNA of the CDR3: TGCAGTGAGGGAGCAGGTAGCGATACGCAGTATTTT. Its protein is CSEGAGSDTQYF.

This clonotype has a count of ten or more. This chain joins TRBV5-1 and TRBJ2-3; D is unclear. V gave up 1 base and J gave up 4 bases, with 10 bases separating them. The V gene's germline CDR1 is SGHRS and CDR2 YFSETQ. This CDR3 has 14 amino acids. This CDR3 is CASSLRGLADTQYF. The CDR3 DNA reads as TGCGCCAGCAGCTTGCGCGGCCTGGCAGATACGCAGTATTTT. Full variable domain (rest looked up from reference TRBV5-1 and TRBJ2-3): KAGVTQTPRYLIKTRGQQVTLSCSPISGHRSVSWYQQTPGQGLQFLFEYFSETQRNKGNFPGRFSGRQFSNSRSEMNVSTLELGDSALYLCASSLRGLADTQYFGPGTRLTVL.